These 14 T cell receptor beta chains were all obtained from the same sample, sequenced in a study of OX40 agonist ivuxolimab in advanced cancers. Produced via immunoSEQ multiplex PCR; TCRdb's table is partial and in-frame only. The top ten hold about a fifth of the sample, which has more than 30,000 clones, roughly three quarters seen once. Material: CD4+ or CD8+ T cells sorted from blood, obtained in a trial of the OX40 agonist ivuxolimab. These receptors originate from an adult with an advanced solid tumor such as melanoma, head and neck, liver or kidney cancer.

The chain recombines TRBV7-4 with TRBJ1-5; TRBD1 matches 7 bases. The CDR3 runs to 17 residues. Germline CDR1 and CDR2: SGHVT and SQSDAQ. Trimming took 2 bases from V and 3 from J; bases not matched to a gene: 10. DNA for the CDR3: TGTGCCAGCAGCTTATTGGTTGGGACAGTAAACAATCAGCCCCAGCATTTT. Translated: CASSLLVGTVNNQPQHF. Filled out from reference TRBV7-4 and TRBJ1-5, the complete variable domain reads GAGVSQSPRYKVAKRGRDVALRCDSISGHVTLYWYRQTLGQGSEVLTYSQSDAQRDKSGRPSGRFSAERPERSVSTLKIQRTEQGDSAVYLCASSLLVGTVNNQPQHFGDGTRLSIL.

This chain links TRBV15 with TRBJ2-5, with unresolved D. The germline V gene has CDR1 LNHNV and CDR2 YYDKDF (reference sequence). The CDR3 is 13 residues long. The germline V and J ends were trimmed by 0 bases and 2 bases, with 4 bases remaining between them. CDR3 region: CATSRDIQETQYF. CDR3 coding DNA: TGTGCCACCAGCAGAGATATACAAGAGACCCAGTACTTC.

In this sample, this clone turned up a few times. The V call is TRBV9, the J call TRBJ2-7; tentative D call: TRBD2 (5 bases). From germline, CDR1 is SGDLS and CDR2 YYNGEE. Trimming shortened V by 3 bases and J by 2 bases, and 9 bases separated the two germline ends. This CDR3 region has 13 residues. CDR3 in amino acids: CASSARDPYEQYF. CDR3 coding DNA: TGTGCCAGCAGCGCCCGGGATCCCTACGAGCAGTACTTC.

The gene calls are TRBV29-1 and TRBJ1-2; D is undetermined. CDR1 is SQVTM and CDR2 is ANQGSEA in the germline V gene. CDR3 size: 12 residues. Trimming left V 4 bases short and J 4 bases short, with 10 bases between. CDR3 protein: CSVGQTSYGYTF. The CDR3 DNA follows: TGCAGCGTTGGGCAGACAAGCTATGGCTACACCTTC.

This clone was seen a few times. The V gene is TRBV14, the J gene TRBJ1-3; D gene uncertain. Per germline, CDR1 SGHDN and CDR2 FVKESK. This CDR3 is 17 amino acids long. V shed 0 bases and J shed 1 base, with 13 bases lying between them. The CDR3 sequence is CASSQETIYDSGNTIYF. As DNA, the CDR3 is TGTGCCAGCAGCCAAGAGACCATATACGATTCTGGAAACACCATATATTTT.

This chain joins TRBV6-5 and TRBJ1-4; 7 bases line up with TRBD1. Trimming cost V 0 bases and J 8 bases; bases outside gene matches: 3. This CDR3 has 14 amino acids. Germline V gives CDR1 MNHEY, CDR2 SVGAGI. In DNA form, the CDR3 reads TGTGCCAGCAGTTACTCGAGGGGGCTGGAAAAACTGTTTTTT. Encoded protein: CASSYSRGLEKLFF.

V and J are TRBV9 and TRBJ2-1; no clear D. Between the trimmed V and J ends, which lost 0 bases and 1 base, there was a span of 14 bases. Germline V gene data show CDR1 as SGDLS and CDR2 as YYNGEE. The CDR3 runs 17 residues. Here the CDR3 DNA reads TGTGCCAGCAGCGTAGAGGGTCATTCAGGATCCTACAATGAGCAGTTCTTC. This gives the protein CASSVEGHSGSYNEQFF.

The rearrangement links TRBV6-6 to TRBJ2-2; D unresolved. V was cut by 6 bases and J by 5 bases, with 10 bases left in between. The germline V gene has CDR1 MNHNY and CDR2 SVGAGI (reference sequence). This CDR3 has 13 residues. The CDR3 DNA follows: TGTGCCAGCAGGCAGGACGGGACCGGGGAGCTGTTTTTT. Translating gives CASRQDGTGELFF.

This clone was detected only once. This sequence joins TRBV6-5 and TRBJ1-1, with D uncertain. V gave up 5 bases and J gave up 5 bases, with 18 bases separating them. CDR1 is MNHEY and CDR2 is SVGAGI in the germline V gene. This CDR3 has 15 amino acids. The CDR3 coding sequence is TGTGCCAGCAGTCCCTCCCGGACCCTTGGTACTGAAGCTTTCTTT. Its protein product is CASSPSRTLGTEAFF.

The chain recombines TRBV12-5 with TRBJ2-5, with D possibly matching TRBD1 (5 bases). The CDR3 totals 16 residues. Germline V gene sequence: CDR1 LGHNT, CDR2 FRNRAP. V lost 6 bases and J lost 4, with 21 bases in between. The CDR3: CASGSGSTRAGETQYF. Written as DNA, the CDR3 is TGTGCTAGTGGCTCCGGGTCAACCAGGGCTGGAGAGACCCAGTACTTC.

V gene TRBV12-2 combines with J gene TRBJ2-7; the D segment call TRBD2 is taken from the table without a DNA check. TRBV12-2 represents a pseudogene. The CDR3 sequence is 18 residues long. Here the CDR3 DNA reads TGTGCAAGTCGCCCTCGACTAGCGGGGGTTCTCGCGGCCTACGAGCAGTACTTC. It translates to CASRPRLAGVLAAYEQYF.

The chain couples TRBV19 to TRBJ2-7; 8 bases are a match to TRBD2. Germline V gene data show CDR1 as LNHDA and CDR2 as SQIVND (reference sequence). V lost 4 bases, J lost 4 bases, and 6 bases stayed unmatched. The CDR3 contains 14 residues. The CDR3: CASSTSGSEYEQYF. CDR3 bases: TGTGCCAGTAGTACCAGCGGGAGTGAGTACGAGCAGTACTTC. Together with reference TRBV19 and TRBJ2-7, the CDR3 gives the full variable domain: DGGITQSPKYLFRKEGQNVTLSCEQNLNHDAMYWYRQDPGQGLRLIYYSQIVNDFQKGDIAEGYSVSREKKESFPLTVTSAQKNPTAFYLCASSTSGSEYEQYFGPGTRLTVT.

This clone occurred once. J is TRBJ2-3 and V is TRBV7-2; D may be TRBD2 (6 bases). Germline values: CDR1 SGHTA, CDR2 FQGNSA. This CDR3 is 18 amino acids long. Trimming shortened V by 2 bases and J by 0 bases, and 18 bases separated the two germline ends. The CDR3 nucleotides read TGTGCCAGCAGCTTATTTGCGGGAATGCAAAGTAGCACAGATACGCAGTATTTT. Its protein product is CASSLFAGMQSSTDTQYF.

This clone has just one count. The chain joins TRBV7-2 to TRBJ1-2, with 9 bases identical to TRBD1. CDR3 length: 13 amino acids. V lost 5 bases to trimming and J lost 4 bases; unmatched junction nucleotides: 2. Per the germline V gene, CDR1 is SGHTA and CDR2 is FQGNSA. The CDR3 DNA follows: TGTGCCAGCAGCCAGGACAGGGGCTATGGCTACACCTTC. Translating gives CASSQDRGYGYTF.